The T cell receptor beta chain described here comes from a study of blood T cell repertoires in COVID-19. CDR3 length equals 13 residues. Per the germline V gene, CDR1 is SNHLY and CDR2 is FYNNEI. Trimming took 10 bases from V and 0 from J, leaving 10 bases between them. This clone was observed a few times. Sequencing was performed with immunoSEQ multiplex PCR; in TCRdb, only in-frame clones are kept and a portion is missing. The sample includes 250,000 or so clones, 82% seen only once; the top ten take about 1.9%. The genes are TRBV2 and TRBJ1-3; D unclear. The TCR originated in a woman over 75 with acute or convalescent COVID-19. Source material: peripheral blood. CDR3 nucleotides: TGTGCCAACGGACGGGACTCTGGAAACACCATATATTTT. The encoded protein is CANGRDSGNTIYF.